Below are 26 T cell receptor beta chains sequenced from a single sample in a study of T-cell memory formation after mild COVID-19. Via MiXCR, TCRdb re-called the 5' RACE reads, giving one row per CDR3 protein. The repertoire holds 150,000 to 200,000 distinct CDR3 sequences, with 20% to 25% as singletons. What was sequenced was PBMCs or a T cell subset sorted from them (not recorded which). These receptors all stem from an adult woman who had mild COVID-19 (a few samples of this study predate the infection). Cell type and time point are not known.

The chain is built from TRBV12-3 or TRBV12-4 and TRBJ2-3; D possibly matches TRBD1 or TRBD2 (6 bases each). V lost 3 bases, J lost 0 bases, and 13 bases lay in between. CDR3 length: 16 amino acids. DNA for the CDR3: TGTGCCAGCAGTTTCGGGCAGGGGACTAGCACAGATACGCAGTATTTT. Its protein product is CASSFGQGTSTDTQYF.

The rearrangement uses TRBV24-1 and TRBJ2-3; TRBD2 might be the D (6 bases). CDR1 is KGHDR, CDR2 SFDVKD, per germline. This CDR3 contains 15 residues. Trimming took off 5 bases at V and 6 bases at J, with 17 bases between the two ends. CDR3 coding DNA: TGTGCCACCAGTGCCCTTACGGGGGAGCGGGATACGCAGTATTTT. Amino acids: CATSALTGERDTQYF.

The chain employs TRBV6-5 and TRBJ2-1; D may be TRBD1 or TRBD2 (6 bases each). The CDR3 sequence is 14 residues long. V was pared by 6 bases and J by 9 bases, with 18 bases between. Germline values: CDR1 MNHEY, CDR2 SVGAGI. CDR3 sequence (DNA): TGTGCCAGCAGCCACGGTCCCGGGGGCGGTGAGCAGTTCTTC. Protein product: CASSHGPGGGEQFF.

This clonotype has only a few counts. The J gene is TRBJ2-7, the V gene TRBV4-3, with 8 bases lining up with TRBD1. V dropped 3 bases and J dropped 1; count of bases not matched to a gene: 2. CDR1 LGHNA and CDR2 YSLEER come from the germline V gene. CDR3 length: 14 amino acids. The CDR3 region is CASSHGQGSYEQYF. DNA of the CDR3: TGCGCCAGCAGCCACGGACAGGGATCCTACGAGCAGTACTTC.

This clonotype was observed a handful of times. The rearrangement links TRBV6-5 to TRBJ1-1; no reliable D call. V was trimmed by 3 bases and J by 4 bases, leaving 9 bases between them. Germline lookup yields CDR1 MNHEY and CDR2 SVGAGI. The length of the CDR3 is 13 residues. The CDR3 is CASSYTEGTEAFF. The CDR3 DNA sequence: TGTGCCAGCAGTTATACCGAGGGCACTGAAGCTTTCTTT.

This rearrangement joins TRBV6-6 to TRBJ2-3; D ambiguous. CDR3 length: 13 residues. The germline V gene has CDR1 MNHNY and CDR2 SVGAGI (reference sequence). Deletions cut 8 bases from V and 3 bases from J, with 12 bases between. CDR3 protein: CASGVRSTDTQYF. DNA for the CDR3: TGTGCCAGCGGTGTCAGGTCAACAGATACGCAGTATTTT.

The CDR3 loop reads CASRPQENSGGIGDTQYF. In DNA, the CDR3 is TGCGCCAGCAGACCCCAAGAGAACAGCGGGGGGATTGGAGATACGCAGTATTTT. The chain combines TRBV5-1 with TRBJ2-3; 9 bases line up with TRBD2. The trim removed 5 bases at V and 5 bases at J, leaving 18 bases unmatched. The CDR3 sequence is 18 residues long. From germline, CDR1 is SGHRS and CDR2 YFSETQ.

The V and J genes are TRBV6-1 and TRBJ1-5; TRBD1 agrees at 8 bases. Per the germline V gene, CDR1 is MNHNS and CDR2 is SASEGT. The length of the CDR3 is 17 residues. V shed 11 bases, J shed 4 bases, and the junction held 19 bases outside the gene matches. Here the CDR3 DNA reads TGTGCCCCAACTGGGGATTGTCCACAGGGGGGGAATCAGCCCCAGCATTTT. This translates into CAPTGDCPQGGNQPQHF.

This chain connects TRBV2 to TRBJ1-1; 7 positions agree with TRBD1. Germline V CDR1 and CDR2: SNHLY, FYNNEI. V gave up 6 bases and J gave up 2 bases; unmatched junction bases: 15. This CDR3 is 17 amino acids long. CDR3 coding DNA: TGTGCCAGCAGCGAGAGAGGGGGCGAGAACTTCAACACTGAAGCTTTCTTT. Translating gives CASSERGGENFNTEAFF.

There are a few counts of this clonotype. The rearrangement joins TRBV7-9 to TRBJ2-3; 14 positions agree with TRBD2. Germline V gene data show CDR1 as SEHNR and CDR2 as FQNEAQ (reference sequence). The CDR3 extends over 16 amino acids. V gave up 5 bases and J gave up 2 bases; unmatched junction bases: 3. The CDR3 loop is CASSMGLAGVTDTQYF. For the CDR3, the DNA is TGTGCCAGCAGCATGGGACTAGCGGGGGTCACAGATACGCAGTATTTT. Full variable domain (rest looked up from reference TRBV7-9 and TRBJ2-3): DTGVSQNPRHKITKRGQNVTFRCDPISEHNRLYWYRQTLGQGPEFLTYFQNEAQLEKSRLLSDRFSAERPKGSFSTLEIQRTEQGDSAMYLCASSMGLAGVTDTQYFGPGTRLTVL.

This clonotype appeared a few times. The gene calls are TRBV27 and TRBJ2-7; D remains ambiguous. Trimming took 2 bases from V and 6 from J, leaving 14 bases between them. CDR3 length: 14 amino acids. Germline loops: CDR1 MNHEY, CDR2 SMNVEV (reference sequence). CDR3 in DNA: TGTGCCAGCAGTTTAGGAACGGTCCTCTCCGAGCAGTACTTC. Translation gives CASSLGTVLSEQYF.

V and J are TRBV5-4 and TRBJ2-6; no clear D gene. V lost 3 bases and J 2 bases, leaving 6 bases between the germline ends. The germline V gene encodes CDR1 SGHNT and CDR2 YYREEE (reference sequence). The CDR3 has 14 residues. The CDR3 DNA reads TGTGCCAGCAGCTCCGACACTGGGGCCAACGTCCTGACTTTC. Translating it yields CASSSDTGANVLTF.

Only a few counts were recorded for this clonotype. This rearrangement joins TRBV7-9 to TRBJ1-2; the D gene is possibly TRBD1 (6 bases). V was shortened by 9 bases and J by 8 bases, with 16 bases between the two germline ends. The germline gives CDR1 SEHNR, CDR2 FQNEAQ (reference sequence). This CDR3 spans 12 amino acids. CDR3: CARLTGSIGYTF. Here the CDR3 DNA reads TGTGCCAGACTTACAGGGAGCATAGGCTACACCTTC.

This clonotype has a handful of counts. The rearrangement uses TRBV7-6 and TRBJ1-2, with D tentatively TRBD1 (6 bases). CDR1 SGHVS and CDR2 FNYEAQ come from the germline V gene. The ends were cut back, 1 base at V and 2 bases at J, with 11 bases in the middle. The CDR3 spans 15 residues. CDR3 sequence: CASSLDRQGNYGYTF. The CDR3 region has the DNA TGTGCCAGCAGCTTAGATCGGCAGGGGAACTATGGCTACACCTTC.

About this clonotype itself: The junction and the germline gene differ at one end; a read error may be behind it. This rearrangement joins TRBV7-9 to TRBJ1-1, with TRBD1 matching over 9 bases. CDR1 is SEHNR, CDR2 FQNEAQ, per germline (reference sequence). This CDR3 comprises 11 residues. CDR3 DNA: TGTGCCAGCAGCGATGGGACAGGGCATCACTTT. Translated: CASSDGTGHHF.

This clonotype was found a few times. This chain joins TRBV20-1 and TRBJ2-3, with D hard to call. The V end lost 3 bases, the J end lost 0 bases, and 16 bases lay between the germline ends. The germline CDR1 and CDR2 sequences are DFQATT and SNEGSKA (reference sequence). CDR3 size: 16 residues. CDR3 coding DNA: TGCAGTGCTAGGTCCCCGCGGCCTGATAGCACAGATACGCAGTATTTT. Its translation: CSARSPRPDSTDTQYF.

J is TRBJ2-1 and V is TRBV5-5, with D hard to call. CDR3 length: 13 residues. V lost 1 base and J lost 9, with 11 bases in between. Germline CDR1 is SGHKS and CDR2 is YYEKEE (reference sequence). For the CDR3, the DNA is TGTGCCAGCAGCTTGATCGTCGCGGCTGAGCAGTTCTTC. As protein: CASSLIVAAEQFF.

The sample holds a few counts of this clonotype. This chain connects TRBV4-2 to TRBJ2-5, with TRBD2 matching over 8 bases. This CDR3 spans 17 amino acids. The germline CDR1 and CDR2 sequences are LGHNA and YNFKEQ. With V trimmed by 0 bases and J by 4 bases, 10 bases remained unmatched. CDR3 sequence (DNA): TGTGCCAGCAGCCAAGAGGAAGCGGGGGTGCTGACAGAGACCCAGTACTTC. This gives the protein CASSQEEAGVLTETQYF.

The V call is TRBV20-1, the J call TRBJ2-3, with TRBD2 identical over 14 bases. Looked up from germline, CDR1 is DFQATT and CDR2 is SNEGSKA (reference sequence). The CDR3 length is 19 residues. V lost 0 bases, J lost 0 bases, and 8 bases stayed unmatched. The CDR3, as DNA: TGCAGTGCTAGAGATAGACTAGCGGGGGGGCCTGTCAGCACAGATACGCAGTATTTT. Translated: CSARDRLAGGPVSTDTQYF.

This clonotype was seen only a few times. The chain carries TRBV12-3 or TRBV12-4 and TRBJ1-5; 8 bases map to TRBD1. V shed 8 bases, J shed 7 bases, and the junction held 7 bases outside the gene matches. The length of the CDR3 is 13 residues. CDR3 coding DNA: TGTGCCAGCGGGGCAGGGGGCTGGCAGCCCCAGCATTTT. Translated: CASGAGGWQPQHF.

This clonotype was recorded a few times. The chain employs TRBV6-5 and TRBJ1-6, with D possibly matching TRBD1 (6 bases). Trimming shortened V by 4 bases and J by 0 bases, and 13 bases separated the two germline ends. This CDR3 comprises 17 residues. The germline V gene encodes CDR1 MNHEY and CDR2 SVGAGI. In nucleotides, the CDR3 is TGTGCCAGCAGTTCTGACGGGGGGGCCTCCTATAATTCACCCCTCCACTTT. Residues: CASSSDGGASYNSPLHF.

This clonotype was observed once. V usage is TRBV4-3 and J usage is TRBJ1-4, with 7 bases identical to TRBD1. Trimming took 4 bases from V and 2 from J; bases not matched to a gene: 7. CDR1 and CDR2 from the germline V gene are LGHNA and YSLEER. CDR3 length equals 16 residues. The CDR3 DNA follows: TGCGCCAGCAGCCCATCGACAGGGCGGACTAATGAAAAACTGTTTTTT. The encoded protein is CASSPSTGRTNEKLFF.

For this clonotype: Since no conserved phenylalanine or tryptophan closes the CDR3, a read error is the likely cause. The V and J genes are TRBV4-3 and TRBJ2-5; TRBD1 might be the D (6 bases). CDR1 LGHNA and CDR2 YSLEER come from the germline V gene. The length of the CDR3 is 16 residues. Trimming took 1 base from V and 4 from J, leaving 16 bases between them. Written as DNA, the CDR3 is TGCGCCAGCAGCCAAGGAAACCAGGGGCTAACAGAGACCCAGTACTTA. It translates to CASSQGNQGLTETQYL.

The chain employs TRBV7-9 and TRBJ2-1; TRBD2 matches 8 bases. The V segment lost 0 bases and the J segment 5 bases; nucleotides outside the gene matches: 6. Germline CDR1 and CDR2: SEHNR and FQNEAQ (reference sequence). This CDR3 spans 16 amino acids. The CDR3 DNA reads TGTGCCAGCAGCTTAGCGCAGAGCGGGAGTAACAATGAGCAGTTCTTC. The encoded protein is CASSLAQSGSNNEQFF.

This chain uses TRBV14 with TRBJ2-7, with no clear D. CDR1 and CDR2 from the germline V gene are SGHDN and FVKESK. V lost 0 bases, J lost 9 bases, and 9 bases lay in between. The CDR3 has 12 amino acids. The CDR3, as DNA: TGTGCCAGCAGCCAAGACCCCCGAGGGCAGTACTTC. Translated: CASSQDPRGQYF.

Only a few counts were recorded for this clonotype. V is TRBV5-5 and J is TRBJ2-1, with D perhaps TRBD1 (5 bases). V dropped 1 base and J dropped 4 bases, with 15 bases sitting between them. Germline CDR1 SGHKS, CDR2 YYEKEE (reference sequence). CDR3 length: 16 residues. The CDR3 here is CASSLSRVTGYNEQFF. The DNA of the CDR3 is TGTGCCAGCAGCTTGTCAAGGGTAACAGGATACAATGAGCAGTTCTTC.